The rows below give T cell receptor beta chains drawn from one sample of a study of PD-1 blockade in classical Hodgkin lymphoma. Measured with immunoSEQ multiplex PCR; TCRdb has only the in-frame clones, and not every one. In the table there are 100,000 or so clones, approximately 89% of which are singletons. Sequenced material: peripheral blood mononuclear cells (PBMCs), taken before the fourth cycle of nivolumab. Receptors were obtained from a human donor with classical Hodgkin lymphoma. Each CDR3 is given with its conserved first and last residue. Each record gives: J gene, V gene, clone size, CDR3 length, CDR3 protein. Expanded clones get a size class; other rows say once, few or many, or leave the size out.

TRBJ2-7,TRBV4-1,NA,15,CASSQRVSDPYEQYF
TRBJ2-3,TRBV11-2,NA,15,CASSFRPGLPDTQYF
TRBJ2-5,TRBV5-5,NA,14,CASSLEGGAETQYF
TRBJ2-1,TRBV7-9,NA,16,CASSETGTIFGNEQFF
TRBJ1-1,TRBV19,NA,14,CASTTRDSVTEAFF
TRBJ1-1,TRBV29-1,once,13,CSGMGRGNTEAFF
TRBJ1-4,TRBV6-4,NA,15,CASSPKGVRGEKLFF
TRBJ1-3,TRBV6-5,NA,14,CASSYKAGGNTIYF
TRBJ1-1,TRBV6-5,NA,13,CASIPGTSGEAFF
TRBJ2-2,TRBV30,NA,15,CACINRGQNTGELFF
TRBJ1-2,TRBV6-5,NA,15,CASSLTFDRDYGYTF
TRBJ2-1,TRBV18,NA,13,CASSPTGTEEQFF
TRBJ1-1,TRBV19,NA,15,CASSISGMGEPEAFF
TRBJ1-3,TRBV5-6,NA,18,CASSLAGVSSFSGNTIYF
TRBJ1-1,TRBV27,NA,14,CASSFLGMGTEAFF
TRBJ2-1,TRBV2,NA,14,CASRRQGAINEQFF
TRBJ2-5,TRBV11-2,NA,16,CASSRRSGGAQETQYF
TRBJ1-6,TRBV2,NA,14,CASSEGSNNSPLHF
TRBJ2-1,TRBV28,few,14,CASTQPSFNNEQFF
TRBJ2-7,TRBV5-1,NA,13,CASSFGGVYEQYF
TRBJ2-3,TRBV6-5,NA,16,CASSYRSSGLPDTQYF
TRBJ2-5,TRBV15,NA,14,CATSRNRVGETQYF
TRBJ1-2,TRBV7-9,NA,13,CASSLDQGGGYTF
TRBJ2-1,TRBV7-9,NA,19,CASSLASGLAGGSYNEQFF
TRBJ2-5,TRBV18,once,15,CASSAGTSGQETQYF
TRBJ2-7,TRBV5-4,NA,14,CASSMDGSSYEQYF
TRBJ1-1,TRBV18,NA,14,CASSPDREVGEAFF
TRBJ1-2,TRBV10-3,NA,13,CAIGTGGWDGYTF
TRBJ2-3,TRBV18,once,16,CASSPFTSGTTDTQYF
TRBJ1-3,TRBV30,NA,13,CAWRDFAGNTIYF
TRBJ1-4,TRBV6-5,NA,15,CASSYSDRDHEKLFF
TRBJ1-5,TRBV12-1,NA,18,CARVYVGRGRGSGQPQHF
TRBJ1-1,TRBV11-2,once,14,CASSFTGRNTEAFF
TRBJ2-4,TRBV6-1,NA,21,CASSEDTYGGPMIKRMYIQYF
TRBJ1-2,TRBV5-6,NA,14,CASSLANRNYGYTF
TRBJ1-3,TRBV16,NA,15,CASSQQGAQGNTIYF
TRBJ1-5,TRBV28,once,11,CATAGGQPQHF
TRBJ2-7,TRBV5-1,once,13,CASSLLAAYEQYF
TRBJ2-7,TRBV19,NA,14,CASSMRTGIHEQYF
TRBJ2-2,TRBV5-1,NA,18,CASAIRWGSTENTGELFF
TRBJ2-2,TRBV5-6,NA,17,CASSRWSSGRAAGELFF